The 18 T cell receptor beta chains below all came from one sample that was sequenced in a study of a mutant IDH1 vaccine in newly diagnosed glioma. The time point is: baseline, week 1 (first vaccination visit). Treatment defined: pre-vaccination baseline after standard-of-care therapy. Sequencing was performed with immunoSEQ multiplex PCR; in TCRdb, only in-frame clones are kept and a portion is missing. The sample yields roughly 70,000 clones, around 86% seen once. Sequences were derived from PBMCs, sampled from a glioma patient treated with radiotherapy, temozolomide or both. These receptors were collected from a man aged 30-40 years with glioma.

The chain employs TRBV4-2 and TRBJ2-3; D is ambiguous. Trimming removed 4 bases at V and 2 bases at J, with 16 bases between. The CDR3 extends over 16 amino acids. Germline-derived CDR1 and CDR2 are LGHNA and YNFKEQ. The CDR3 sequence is CASSPRGGGNTDTQYF. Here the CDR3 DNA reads TGTGCCAGCAGCCCCCGCGGCGGCGGAAACACAGATACGCAGTATTTT.

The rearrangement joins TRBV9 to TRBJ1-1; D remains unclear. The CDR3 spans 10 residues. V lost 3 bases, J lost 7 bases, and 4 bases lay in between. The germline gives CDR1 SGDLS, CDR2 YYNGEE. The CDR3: CASSADEAFF. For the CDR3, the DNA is TGTGCCAGCAGCGCAGATGAAGCTTTCTTT.

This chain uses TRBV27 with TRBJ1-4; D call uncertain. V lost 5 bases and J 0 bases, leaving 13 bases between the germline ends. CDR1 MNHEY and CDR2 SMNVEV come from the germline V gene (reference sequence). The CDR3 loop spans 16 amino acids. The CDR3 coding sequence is TGTGCCAGCAGTCCCCGGAGGAGCCCAACTAATGAAAAACTGTTTTTT. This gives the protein CASSPRRSPTNEKLFF.

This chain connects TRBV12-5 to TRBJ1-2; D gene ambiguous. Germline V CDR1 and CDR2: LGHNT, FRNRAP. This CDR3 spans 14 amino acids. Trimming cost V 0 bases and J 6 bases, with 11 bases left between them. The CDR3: CASGLVQLRDGYTF. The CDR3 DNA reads TGTGCTAGTGGTTTGGTACAACTGAGAGATGGCTACACCTTC.

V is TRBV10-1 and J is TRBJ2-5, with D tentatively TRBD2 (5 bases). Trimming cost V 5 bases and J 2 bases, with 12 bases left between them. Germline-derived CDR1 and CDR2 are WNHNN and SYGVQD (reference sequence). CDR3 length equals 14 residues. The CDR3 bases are TGCGCCAGCAGTCGCGACTATTCACAAGAGACCCAGTACTTC. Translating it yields CASSRDYSQETQYF.

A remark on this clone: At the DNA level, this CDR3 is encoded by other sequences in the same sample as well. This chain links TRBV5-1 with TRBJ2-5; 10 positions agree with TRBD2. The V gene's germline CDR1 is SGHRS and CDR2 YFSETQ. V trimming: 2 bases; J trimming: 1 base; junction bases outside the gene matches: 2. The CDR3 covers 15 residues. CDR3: CASSFSGGPQETQYF. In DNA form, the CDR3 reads TGCGCCAGCAGCTTTAGCGGGGGGCCCCAAGAGACCCAGTACTTC.

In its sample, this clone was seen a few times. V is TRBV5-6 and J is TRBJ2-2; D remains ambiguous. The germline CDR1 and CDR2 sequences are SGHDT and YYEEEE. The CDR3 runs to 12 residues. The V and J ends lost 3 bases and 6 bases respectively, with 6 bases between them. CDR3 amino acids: CASSWSSGELFF. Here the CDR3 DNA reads TGTGCCAGCAGCTGGAGTTCCGGGGAGCTGTTTTTT. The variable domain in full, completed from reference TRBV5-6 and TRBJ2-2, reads DAGVTQSPTHLIKTRGQQVTLRCSPKSGHDTVSWYQQALGQGPQFIFQYYEEEERQRGNFPDRFSGHQFPNYSSELNVNALLLGDSALYLCASSWSSGELFFGEGSRLTVL.

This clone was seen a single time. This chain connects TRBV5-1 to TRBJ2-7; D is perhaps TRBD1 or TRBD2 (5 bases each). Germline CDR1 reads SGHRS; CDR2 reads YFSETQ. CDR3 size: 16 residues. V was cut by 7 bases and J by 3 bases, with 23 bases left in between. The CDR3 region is CASCFGFKWGNYEQYF. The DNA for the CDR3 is TGCGCCAGCTGTTTCGGCTTCAAATGGGGGAACTACGAGCAGTACTTC.

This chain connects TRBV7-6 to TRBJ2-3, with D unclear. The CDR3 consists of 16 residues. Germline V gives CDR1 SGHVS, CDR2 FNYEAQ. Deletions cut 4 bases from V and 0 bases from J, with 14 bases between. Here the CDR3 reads CASSSRRDKSTDTQYF. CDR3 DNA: TGTGCCAGCAGCTCAAGGCGAGACAAGAGCACAGATACGCAGTATTTT.

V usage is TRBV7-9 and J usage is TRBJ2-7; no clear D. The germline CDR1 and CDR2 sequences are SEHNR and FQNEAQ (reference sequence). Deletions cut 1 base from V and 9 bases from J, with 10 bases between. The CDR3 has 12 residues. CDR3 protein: CASSLVSSRQYF. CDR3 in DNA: TGTGCCAGCAGCTTAGTTTCGTCAAGGCAGTACTTC.

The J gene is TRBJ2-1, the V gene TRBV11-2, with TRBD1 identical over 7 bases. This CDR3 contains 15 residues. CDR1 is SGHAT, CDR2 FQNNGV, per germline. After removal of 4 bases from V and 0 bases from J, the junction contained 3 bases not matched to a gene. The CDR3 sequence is CASSSTGSSYNEQFF. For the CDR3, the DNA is TGTGCCAGCAGCTCGACAGGGAGCTCCTACAATGAGCAGTTCTTC.

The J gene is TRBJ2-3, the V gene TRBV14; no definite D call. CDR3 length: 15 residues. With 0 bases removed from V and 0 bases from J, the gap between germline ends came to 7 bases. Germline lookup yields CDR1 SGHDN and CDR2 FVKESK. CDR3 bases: TGTGCCAGCAGCCAAGACATGGCTAGCACAGATACGCAGTATTTT. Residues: CASSQDMASTDTQYF.

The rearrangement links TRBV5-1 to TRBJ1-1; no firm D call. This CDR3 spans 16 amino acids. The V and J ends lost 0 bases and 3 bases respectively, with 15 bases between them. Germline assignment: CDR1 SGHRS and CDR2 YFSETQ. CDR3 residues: CASSLGGIGQYTEAFF. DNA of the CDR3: TGCGCCAGCAGCTTGGGGGGTATCGGCCAGTACACTGAAGCTTTCTTT.

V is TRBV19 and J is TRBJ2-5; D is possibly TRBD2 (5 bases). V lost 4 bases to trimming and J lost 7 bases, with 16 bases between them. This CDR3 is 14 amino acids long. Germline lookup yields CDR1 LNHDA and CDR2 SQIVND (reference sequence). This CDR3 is CASSTTPQAVTQYF. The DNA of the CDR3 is TGTGCCAGTAGTACCACCCCCCAAGCGGTGACCCAGTACTTC.

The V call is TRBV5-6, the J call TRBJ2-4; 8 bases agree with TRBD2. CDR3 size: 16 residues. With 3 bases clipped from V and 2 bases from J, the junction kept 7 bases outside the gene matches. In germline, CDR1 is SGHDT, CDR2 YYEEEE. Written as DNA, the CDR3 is TGTGCCAGCAGCTACCTTAGCGGGGAGACCAAAAACATTCAGTACTTC. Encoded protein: CASSYLSGETKNIQYF. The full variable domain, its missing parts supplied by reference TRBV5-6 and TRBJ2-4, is DAGVTQSPTHLIKTRGQQVTLRCSPKSGHDTVSWYQQALGQGPQFIFQYYEEEERQRGNFPDRFSGHQFPNYSSELNVNALLLGDSALYLCASSYLSGETKNIQYFGAGTRLSVL.

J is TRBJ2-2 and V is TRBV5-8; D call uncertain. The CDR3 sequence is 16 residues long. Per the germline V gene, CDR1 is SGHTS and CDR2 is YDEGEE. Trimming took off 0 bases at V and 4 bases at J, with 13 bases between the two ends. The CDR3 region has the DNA TGTGCCAGCAGCTTGGCCTACCACTTCGTCACCGGGGAGCTGTTTTTT. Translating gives CASSLAYHFVTGELFF.

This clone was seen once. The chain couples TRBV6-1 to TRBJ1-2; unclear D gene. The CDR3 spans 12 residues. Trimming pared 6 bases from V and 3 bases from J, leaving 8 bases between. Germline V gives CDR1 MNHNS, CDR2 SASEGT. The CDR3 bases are TGTGCCAGCAGGCAGGACGACTATGGCTACACCTTC. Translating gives CASRQDDYGYTF.

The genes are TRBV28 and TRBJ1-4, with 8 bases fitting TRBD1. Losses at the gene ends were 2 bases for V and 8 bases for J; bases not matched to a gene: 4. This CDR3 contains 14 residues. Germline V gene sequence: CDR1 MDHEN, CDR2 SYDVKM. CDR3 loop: CASSLGGQEEKLFF. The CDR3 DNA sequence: TGTGCCAGCAGTTTAGGGGGACAGGAAGAAAAACTGTTTTTT.